These T cell receptor beta chains were read from a single sample in a study of naive and memory T cell subsets. One entry per CDR3 protein, called by TCRdb with MiXCR from the UMI-ligation and nested PCR reads. The data hold under 4,500 distinct CDR3 sequences, with less than 5.5% observed a single time. Source material: effector memory CD8+ T cells from blood. The source of these receptors is a human donor in good health. CDR3s include the opening cysteine and the closing phenylalanine or tryptophan. The D gene is left open where the match is weak. Size tells how often a clone was seen (once, few, many) or the class of an expanded clone, and some rows leave it out.

CDR3 | DNA | D | size | J | V
CASSLDGLVVANIQYF | TGTGCCAGCAGCTTAGATGGTTTGGTAGTTGCAAACATTCAGTACTTC | - | many | TRBJ2-4 | TRBV7-2
CASTPQGRNTEAFF | TGTGCCAGCACCCCGCAGGGGAGGAACACTGAAGCTTTCTTT | - | - | TRBJ1-1 | TRBV11-2
CASSQTDSNTEAFF | TGTGCCAGCAGCCAGACGGACTCGAACACTGAAGCTTTCTTT | - | many | TRBJ1-1 | TRBV7-6
CASRGTGLESQPQHF | TGTGCCAGCAGGGGGACAGGGCTCGAGAGTCAGCCCCAGCATTTT | TRBD1 | medium-sized | TRBJ1-5 | TRBV28
CASSVSGEQFF | TGTGCCAGCAGCGTTAGCGGTGAGCAGTTCTTC | - | medium-sized | TRBJ2-1 | TRBV9
CASSKSGDYGYTF | TGTGCCAGCAGCAAGTCGGGAGACTATGGCTACACCTTC | - | many | TRBJ1-2 | TRBV7-6
CASSDSTGAGELFF | TGTGCCAGCAGTGACTCGACGGGGGCCGGGGAGCTGTTTTTT | - | - | TRBJ2-2 | TRBV6-4
CASSQELANSPLHF | TGCGCCAGCAGCCAAGAACTGGCGAACTCACCCCTCCACTTT | - | large | TRBJ1-6 | TRBV4-3
CASSIWTERGGNQPQHF | TGTGCCAGCAGCATATGGACAGAACGAGGGGGCAATCAGCCCCAGCATTTT | - | few | TRBJ1-5 | TRBV11-2
CASSLWGSSYEQYF | TGTGCCAGCAGTTTATGGGGCTCCTCCTACGAGCAGTACTTC | - | few | TRBJ2-7 | TRBV27
CASSPSDSTDTQYF | TGTGCCAGCAGCCCCTCGGACAGCACAGATACGCAGTATTTT | - | many | TRBJ2-3 | TRBV6-2/TRBV6-3
CASARDPRDYEQYF | TGTGCCAGCGCACGGGACCCGAGAGACTACGAGCAGTACTTC | - | many | TRBJ2-7 | TRBV28
CASSPDGATNEKLFF | TGTGCCAGCAGCCCGGACGGAGCAACTAATGAAAAACTGTTTTTT | - | many | TRBJ1-4 | TRBV9
CASSLGIADTQYF | TGTGCCAGCAGTTTAGGGATTGCAGATACGCAGTATTTT | - | many | TRBJ2-3 | TRBV28
CASSDLAGGPAEETQYF | TGTGCCAGCAGTGATCTAGCGGGAGGGCCGGCCGAAGAGACCCAGTACTTC | TRBD2 | many | TRBJ2-5 | TRBV28
CASSLVDSSYNEQFF | TGCGCCAGCAGCTTGGTTGACAGCTCCTACAATGAGCAGTTCTTC | - | many | TRBJ2-1 | TRBV5-1
CASSFRTSGDYEQYF | TGTGCCAGCAGTTTCAGGACTAGCGGAGACTACGAGCAGTACTTC | TRBD2 | many | TRBJ2-7 | TRBV12-3/TRBV12-4
CASSERTDLYEQYF | TGTGCCAGCAGTGAAAGGACAGATCTCTACGAGCAGTACTTC | - | many | TRBJ2-7 | TRBV6-1
CSARSTGGVETQYF | TGCAGTGCTAGATCGACAGGGGGCGTGGAGACCCAGTACTTC | TRBD1 | medium-sized | TRBJ2-5 | TRBV20-1
CASSSGTDLQETQYF | TGTGCCAGCAGTTCCGGGACGGACCTACAAGAGACCCAGTACTTC | - | - | TRBJ2-5 | TRBV28
CASSQDVQRDVPYNEQFF | TGTGCCAGCAGCCAAGATGTCCAGCGGGACGTCCCCTACAATGAGCAGTTCTTC | TRBD2 | many | TRBJ2-1 | TRBV3-1
CASSPTIFRTSYEQYF | TGCGCCAGCAGCCCCACGATTTTTCGTACCTCCTACGAGCAGTACTTC | - | many | TRBJ2-7 | TRBV5-1
CASSARMSGQHTEAFF | TGTGCCAGCAGCGCTAGAATGTCGGGACAGCACACTGAAGCTTTCTTT | TRBD1 | many | TRBJ1-1 | TRBV7-8
CASSKTTGGHEQYF | TGTGCCAGCAGCAAGACGACAGGGGGCCACGAGCAGTACTTC | TRBD1 | large | TRBJ2-7 | TRBV6-5
CASRSLAGETDTQYF | TGTGCAAGTCGCTCCCTAGCGGGAGAAACAGATACGCAGTATTTT | - | many | TRBJ2-3 | TRBV12-2
CASSQGSPSSGNTIYF | TGTGCCAGCAGCCAAGGTTCACCGAGCTCTGGAAACACCATATATTTT | - | many | TRBJ1-3 | TRBV14
CATSSDRAPLNEQFF | TGTGCCACCAGCTCGGACAGGGCACCTCTCAATGAGCAGTTCTTC | TRBD1 | many | TRBJ2-1 | TRBV15
CAGSLTAYSYNEQFF | TGCGCCGGCAGCTTGACAGCTTACTCCTACAATGAGCAGTTCTTC | - | - | TRBJ2-1 | TRBV10-2
CASSINGPYNEQFF | TGTGCCAGTAGTATCAACGGTCCCTACAATGAGCAGTTCTTC | - | medium-sized | TRBJ2-1 | TRBV19
CASSYSSGTRHNEQFF | TGTGCCAGCAGCTATTCTAGCGGGACTCGCCACAATGAGCAGTTCTTC | TRBD2 | medium-sized | TRBJ2-1 | TRBV7-9
CAWSVAGGSYEQYF | TGTGCCTGGAGTGTAGCGGGTGGCTCCTACGAGCAGTACTTC | - | many | TRBJ2-7 | TRBV30
CASTTHRGLAYNEQFF | TGTGCCAGCACAACCCACCGGGGACTAGCCTACAATGAGCAGTTCTTC | TRBD2 | medium-sized | TRBJ2-1 | TRBV28
CASSEAMTGNQPQHF | TGTGCCAGCAGTGAAGCGATGACAGGCAATCAGCCCCAGCATTTT | - | many | TRBJ1-5 | TRBV6-1
CASSPGDRGSVDEQFF | TGCGCCAGCAGCCCAGGTGACAGGGGAAGTGTCGATGAGCAGTTCTTC | TRBD1 | many | TRBJ2-1 | TRBV4-1
CASSMERGFNIQYF | TGTGCCAGCAGTATGGAAAGGGGTTTCAACATTCAGTACTTC | - | many | TRBJ2-4 | TRBV5-6
CASSEALEGAQPQHF | TGTGCCAGCAGTGAAGCGCTTGAAGGGGCTCAGCCCCAGCATTTT | - | many | TRBJ1-5 | TRBV6-1
CASSEDGIISYEQYF | TGTGCCAGCAGCGAGGACGGGATCATATCCTACGAGCAGTACTTC | - | - | TRBJ2-7 | TRBV7-9
CASSQDYGLAFGEQFF | TGTGCCAGCAGCCAAGACTACGGACTAGCGTTCGGTGAGCAGTTCTTC | TRBD2 | - | TRBJ2-1 | TRBV4-2
CASSLGAGGKNIQYF | TGTGCCAGCAGCTTAGGGGCAGGGGGCAAAAACATTCAGTACTTC | TRBD1 | many | TRBJ2-4 | TRBV7-9
CASSYETGNYNEQFF | TGTGCCAGCAGTTACGAGACGGGAAACTACAATGAGCAGTTCTTC | - | few | TRBJ2-1 | TRBV6-6
CASSQYDPSGEPGSSYNEQFF | TGTGCCAGCAGCCAATACGACCCGTCGGGGGAACCTGGGAGCTCCTACAATGAGCAGTTCTTC | - | few | TRBJ2-1 | TRBV3-1
CASSLVDYQRQFF | TGTGCCAGCAGCTTAGTTGACTACCAGCGGCAGTTCTTC | - | few | TRBJ2-1 | TRBV7-6
CASSAGQWIGETQYF | TGTGCCAGCAGCGCCGGACAGTGGATTGGCGAGACCCAGTACTTC | - | medium-sized | TRBJ2-5 | TRBV9
CASSYSEGGEQYF | TGTGCCAGCAGTTACTCGGAGGGGGGGGAGCAGTACTTC | - | many | TRBJ2-7 | TRBV6-5
CASSTLPDRGRMNEQFF | TGTGCCAGCAGTACCCTTCCAGACAGGGGGCGCATGAATGAGCAGTTCTTC | TRBD1 | many | TRBJ2-1 | TRBV6-1
CASSEQGGTDTQYF | TGTGCCAGCAGTGAGCAGGGGGGCACAGATACGCAGTATTTT | TRBD1 | many | TRBJ2-3 | TRBV6-4
CASSLGNEQFF | TGTGCCAGCAGTTTGGGCAATGAGCAGTTCTTC | - | medium-sized | TRBJ2-1 | TRBV12-3/TRBV12-4
CASSIFGYEQFF | TGTGCCAGTAGTATCTTCGGGTATGAGCAGTTCTTC | - | - | TRBJ2-1 | TRBV19
CASSPSGEFTDTQYF | TGTGCCAGCAGCCCTAGCGGAGAGTTTACAGATACGCAGTATTTT | TRBD2 | medium-sized | TRBJ2-3 | TRBV4-2
CASGSGEGQETQYF | TGTGCCAGCGGATCGGGGGAGGGCCAAGAGACCCAGTACTTC | TRBD2 | medium-sized | TRBJ2-5 | TRBV28
CASSLPTDTQYF | TGTGCCAGCAGCTTGCCCACAGATACGCAGTATTTT | - | many | TRBJ2-3 | TRBV11-2
CAWSVPAFGYDTEAFF | TGTGCCTGGAGTGTACCGGCTTTTGGGTACGACACTGAAGCTTTCTTT | - | few | TRBJ1-1 | TRBV30
CASSDSEGVSGANVLTF | TGTGCCAGCAGTGACTCAGAGGGGGTCTCTGGGGCCAACGTCCTGACTTTC | - | many | TRBJ2-6 | TRBV6-4
CASSRGDSGANVLTF | TGTGCCAGCAGTCGCGGGGACTCTGGGGCCAACGTCCTGACTTTC | - | few | TRBJ2-6 | TRBV6-2/TRBV6-3
CASSLFGTSRHTQYF | TGTGCCAGCAGTTTATTTGGGACTAGTCGGCATACGCAGTATTTT | TRBD2 | - | TRBJ2-3 | TRBV27